The 3 T cell receptor beta chains reported below all come from one sample, sequenced in a study of shared clonotypes between healthy human individuals. Terminally differentiated effector memory CD45RA+ cells were excluded by CCR7 positive selection of CD45RO-negative cells. Assay: immunoSEQ multiplex PCR; the TCRdb copy retains only in-frame clones and omits some. The data contain about 2 million clones, about 95% of them singletons. Input material: naive CD8+ T cells sorted from blood. The source is a young man in good health.

The rearrangement uses TRBV19 and TRBJ2-7, with D perhaps matching TRBD1 or TRBD2 (7 bases each). V dropped 2 bases and J dropped 2 bases, with 13 bases sitting between them. The germline CDR1 and CDR2 sequences are LNHDA and SQIVND (reference sequence). This CDR3 spans 15 amino acids. CDR3 bases: TGTGCCAGTAGTATAACAGGGGAGGGGCCCTACGAGCAGTACTTC. This codes for CASSITGEGPYEQYF.

The gene calls are TRBV19 and TRBJ1-2, with TRBD1 matching over 12 bases. The germline V gene encodes CDR1 LNHDA and CDR2 SQIVND (reference sequence). The CDR3 is made up of 15 amino acids. The J segment lost 5 bases and the V segment lost 5 bases, leaving 6 bases of the junction unmatched. CDR3 sequence reads: CASSPRDRGLYGYTF. CDR3 nucleotide sequence: TGTGCCAGTAGTCCCCGGGACAGGGGGCTGTATGGCTACACCTTC.

This chain uses TRBV4-1 with TRBJ2-7; D is unclear. V was cut by 1 base and J by 2 bases, with 12 bases left in between. The CDR3 runs to 15 residues. Germline V lookup: CDR1 MGHRA, CDR2 YSYEKL. The CDR3 region has the DNA TGCGCCAGCAGCCAAGTGGCAGGTGAACCCTACGAGCAGTACTTC. This codes for CASSQVAGEPYEQYF.